A selection of T cell receptor beta chains follows, all from one sample in a study of beta chain features in type 1 diabetes. Clones were read by immunoSEQ multiplex PCR, and TCRdb kept only the in-frame ones, dropping some. The sample shows about 23,000 clones, 55% to 70% of them seen only once. The material sequenced was Tregs from blood. These TCRs come from a man aged 18-30 years with type 1 diabetes. Both conserved end residues are part of each CDR3. Fields, in order: J gene, clone size, CDR3 length, V gene, D gene, CDR3 protein, CDR3 DNA. The D gene is left open where the match is weak. Clone size is shown for a subset of rows, as once, few, many or a class of expanded clone.

>TRBJ1-1|few|19|TRBV4-2|TRBD1
CASSYEPGQGLGSATEAFF
TGTGCCAGCAGCTACGAACCGGGACAGGGTCTGGGAAGTGCAACTGAAGCTTTCTTT
>TRBJ2-7|NA|15|TRBV11-2|NA
CASSLGLSAAYEQYF
TGTGCCAGCAGCTTAGGTCTCAGTGCCGCCTACGAGCAGTACTTC
>TRBJ2-1|few|15|TRBV7-9|TRBD1
CASSLKGQGSGEQFF
TGTGCCAGCAGCTTAAAGGGACAGGGAAGTGGTGAGCAGTTCTTC
>TRBJ1-1|NA|16|TRBV7-2|TRBD1
CASSPRLRDSYTEAFF
TGTGCCAGCAGCCCCCGGCTACGGGACAGCTACACTGAAGCTTTCTTT
>TRBJ2-5|NA|13|TRBV7-2|NA
CASSLRQIQTQYF
TGTGCCAGCAGCTTAAGACAGATACAGACCCAGTACTTC
>TRBJ1-6|once|15|TRBV6-1|NA
CASGLGIGHNSPLHF
TGTGCCAGCGGGTTGGGCATTGGGCACAATTCACCCCTCCACTTT
>TRBJ1-2|NA|17|TRBV7-9|NA
CASSNLFGGGVNYGYTF
TGTGCCAGCAGCAATTTGTTCGGAGGGGGGGTGAACTATGGCTACACCTTC
>TRBJ2-7|few|13|TRBV18|NA
CASSPVSDYEQYF
TGTGCCAGCTCACCAGTCAGCGACTACGAGCAGTACTTC
>TRBJ2-4|NA|14|TRBV29-1|TRBD1
CSVPGTGVKNIQYF
TGCAGCGTACCCGGGACAGGGGTCAAAAACATTCAGTACTTC
>TRBJ2-2|once|15|TRBV6-5|NA
CASSYSLRVSGELFF
TGTGCCAGCAGTTACTCGCTGAGGGTCTCCGGGGAGCTGTTTTTT
>TRBJ1-6|NA|16|TRBV30|NA
CAWSPQSWRAGSPLHF
TGTGCCTGGAGTCCCCAAAGTTGGCGAGCGGGTTCACCCCTCCACTTT
>TRBJ1-2|NA|13|TRBV7-9|TRBD1
CASNTGVGYGYTF
TGTGCCAGCAACACAGGGGTGGGCTATGGCTACACCTTC
>TRBJ2-7|NA|16|TRBV5-4|TRBD2
CASSPGGERGNYEQYF
TGTGCCAGCAGCCCTGGGGGGGAGCGGGGGAACTACGAGCAGTACTTC
>TRBJ2-1|NA|14|TRBV27|TRBD1
CASSGRTGGYEQFF
TGTGCCAGCAGTGGCCGGACAGGGGGCTATGAGCAGTTCTTC
>TRBJ2-7|NA|16|TRBV28|TRBD1
CASSSSPPRQGPEQYF
TGTGCCAGCAGTTCCTCCCCCCCTCGACAGGGGCCCGAGCAGTACTTC
>TRBJ1-2|NA|15|TRBV4-3|NA
CASSQGPGRAYGYTF
TGCGCCAGCAGCCAAGGCCCTGGCAGGGCGTATGGCTACACCTTC
>TRBJ2-7|NA|12|TRBV29-1|NA
CSAGTGYYEQYF
TGCAGCGCCGGGACTGGATACTACGAGCAGTACTTC
>TRBJ2-7|NA|15|TRBV5-6|NA
CASSLAGRGRLGQYF
TGTGCCAGCAGCTTGGCCGGGCGGGGGCGGCTCGGGCAGTACTTC
>TRBJ1-1|NA|14|TRBV5-6|NA
CASSWFGGRSEAFF
TGTGCCAGCAGCTGGTTTGGAGGGAGGTCCGAAGCTTTCTTT
>TRBJ2-7|NA|14|TRBV6-5|NA
CASSRDFSSYEQYF
TGTGCCAGCAGCCGGGACTTTTCCTCCTACGAGCAGTACTTC
>TRBJ1-3|NA|17|TRBV30|TRBD1
CATTGTGGASSGNTIYF
TGTGCCACGACCGGGACAGGGGGTGCAAGCTCTGGAAACACCATATATTTT
>TRBJ1-1|NA|14|TRBV11-2|NA
CASSYSRMNTEAFF
TGTGCCAGCAGCTACTCCCGAATGAACACTGAAGCTTTCTTT
>TRBJ1-1|once|17|TRBV28|NA
CASSLLFLGQGNTEAFF
TGTGCCAGCAGTTTATTATTTTTGGGTCAGGGAAACACTGAAGCTTTCTTT
>TRBJ2-6|NA|19|TRBV19|TRBD1
CASSIMGTGYHSGANVLTF
TGTGCCAGTAGTATAATGGGGACAGGATACCACTCTGGGGCCAACGTCCTGACTTTC
>TRBJ1-6|NA|15|TRBV14|TRBD1
CASSQEGTENSPLHF
TGTGCCAGCAGCCAAGAAGGGACAGAAAATTCACCCCTCCACTTT
>TRBJ2-2|NA|17|TRBV5-4|NA
CASSFYLGRDGAGELFF
TGTGCCAGCAGCTTTTACTTGGGGCGGGACGGGGCCGGGGAGCTGTTTTTT
>TRBJ2-1|few|14|TRBV9|NA
CASSVEGFYNEQFF
TGTGCCAGCAGCGTAGAGGGGTTTTACAATGAGCAGTTCTTC
>TRBJ2-2|once|16|TRBV11-3|TRBD2
CASSLGRGRYTGELFF
TGTGCCAGCAGCTTGGGGCGGGGGAGATACACCGGGGAGCTGTTTTTT
>TRBJ2-7|NA|14|TRBV19|NA
CASSIVDSAYEQYF
TGTGCCAGTAGTATAGTCGACAGCGCCTACGAGCAGTACTTC
>TRBJ2-3|few|17|TRBV4-3|TRBD2
CASSLGTSGGRTDTQYF
TGCGCCAGCAGCCTTGGGACTAGCGGGGGCCGCACAGATACGCAGTATTTT
>TRBJ2-6|NA|17|TRBV10-3|TRBD1
CAINPGQGAYGANVLTF
TGTGCCATCAACCCCGGACAGGGGGCGTATGGGGCCAACGTCCTGACTTTC
>TRBJ2-1|NA|14|TRBV28|NA
CASSFRLAGNEQFF
TGTGCCAGCAGTTTTCGGCTAGCTGGGAATGAGCAGTTCTTC
>TRBJ2-2|NA|16|TRBV9|NA
CASSVVGGQNTGELFF
TGTGCCAGCAGCGTAGTGGGCGGACAGAACACCGGGGAGCTGTTTTTT
>TRBJ2-3|NA|19|TRBV4-2|TRBD2
CASSQVPGTSGGPSDTQYF
TGTGCCAGCAGCCAAGTGCCCGGGACTAGCGGGGGGCCGTCAGATACGCAGTATTTT
>TRBJ2-5|NA|15|TRBV7-2|NA
CASSLSAGARGTQYF
TGTGCCAGCAGCTTATCAGCGGGTGCCCGGGGGACCCAGTACTTC
>TRBJ2-1|NA|16|TRBV30|TRBD2
CAWSRTGTSGYNEQFF
TGTGCCTGGAGTCGAACTGGGACTAGCGGATACAATGAGCAGTTCTTC
>TRBJ1-1|NA|15|TRBV4-3|TRBD1
CASSRRTGRNTEAFF
TGCGCCAGCAGCCGGCGGACAGGGAGGAACACTGAAGCTTTCTTT
>TRBJ2-7|NA|15|TRBV5-1|TRBD2
CASSSDRPTGGEQYF
TGCGCCAGCAGCTCTGACAGGCCGACGGGGGGGGAGCAGTACTTC
>TRBJ1-1|few|13|TRBV28|NA
CASSLPSITEAFF
TGTGCCAGCAGCCTACCATCAATAACTGAAGCTTTCTTT
>TRBJ2-1|NA|11|TRBV7-9|NA
CASSPRQEQFF
TGTGCCAGCAGTCCTCGACAGGAGCAGTTCTTC